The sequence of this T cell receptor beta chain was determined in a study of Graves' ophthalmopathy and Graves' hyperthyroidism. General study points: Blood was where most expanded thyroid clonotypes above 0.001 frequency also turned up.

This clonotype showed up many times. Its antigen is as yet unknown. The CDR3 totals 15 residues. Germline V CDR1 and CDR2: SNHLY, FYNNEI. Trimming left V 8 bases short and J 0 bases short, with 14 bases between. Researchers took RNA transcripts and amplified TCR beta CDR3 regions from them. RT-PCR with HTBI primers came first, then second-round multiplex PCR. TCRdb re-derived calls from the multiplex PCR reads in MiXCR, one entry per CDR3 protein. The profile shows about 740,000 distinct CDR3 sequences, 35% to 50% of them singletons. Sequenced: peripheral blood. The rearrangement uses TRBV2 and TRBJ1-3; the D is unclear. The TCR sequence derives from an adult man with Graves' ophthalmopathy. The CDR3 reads CASAKDGNSGNTIYF. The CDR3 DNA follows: TGTGCCAGCGCGAAGGACGGAAACTCTGGAAACACCATATATTTT.